This is a list of T cell receptor beta chains from one sample in a study of early T cells in non-severe SARS-CoV-2 infection. TCRdb reprocessed the 5' RACE reads with MiXCR, giving one entry per CDR3 protein. This repertoire shows about 80,000 distinct CDR3 sequences, less than 15% found once; its top ten account for roughly a sixth. Sequenced material: whole blood, taken at baseline. The receptors originated from an adult who was a healthcare worker with PCR-confirmed SARS-CoV-2 infection or an uninfected control (not recorded which). The donor label of this sample is uncertain. Each CDR3 is given with its conserved first and last residue. A D gene is named only where the DNA matches it firmly. The size of a clone is reported for some rows only, either as once, few or many, or as a class for expanded clones.

abundance: many; v_gene: TRBV4-2; d_gene: NA; j_gene: TRBJ1-3; CDR3aa: CASSQDRNGNTIYF; CDR3nt: TGTGCCAGCAGCCAAGATCGGAACGGAAACACCATATATTTT
abundance: few; v_gene: TRBV6-2/TRBV6-3; d_gene: TRBD2; j_gene: TRBJ2-5; CDR3aa: CASAVAGLAEETQYF; CDR3nt: TGTGCCAGCGCCGTAGCGGGACTAGCGGAAGAGACCCAGTACTTC
abundance: few; v_gene: TRBV6-1; d_gene: NA; j_gene: TRBJ2-3; CDR3aa: CASSAPQRGSSTDTQYF; CDR3nt: TGTGCCAGCAGTGCCCCCCAAAGGGGCTCTAGCACAGATACGCAGTATTTT
abundance: NA; v_gene: TRBV7-3; d_gene: TRBD2; j_gene: TRBJ2-3; CDR3aa: CASSFVGTSGTQYF; CDR3nt: TGTGCCAGCAGCTTCGTGGGAACTAGCGGAACGCAGTATTTT
abundance: NA; v_gene: TRBV29-1; d_gene: NA; j_gene: TRBJ1-2; CDR3aa: CSVGDDNYGYTF; CDR3nt: TGCAGCGTTGGGGACGATAACTATGGCTACACCTTC
abundance: NA; v_gene: TRBV11-2; d_gene: NA; j_gene: TRBJ1-1; CDR3aa: CASSLDRQVQAFF; CDR3nt: TGTGCCAGCAGCTTAGATAGACAGGTGCAGGCTTTCTTT
abundance: many; v_gene: TRBV7-6; d_gene: NA; j_gene: TRBJ2-3; CDR3aa: CASSTSPRADTQYF; CDR3nt: TGTGCCAGCAGCACTTCCCCTAGAGCAGATACGCAGTATTTT
abundance: NA; v_gene: TRBV7-8; d_gene: NA; j_gene: TRBJ1-1; CDR3aa: CASSLEGEGQAFF; CDR3nt: TGTGCCAGCAGCCTAGAGGGGGAGGGACAAGCTTTCTTT
abundance: few; v_gene: TRBV6-2/TRBV6-3; d_gene: TRBD1; j_gene: TRBJ1-6; CDR3aa: CASSSIRTGFSSPLHF; CDR3nt: TGTGCCAGCAGTTCGATCCGGACAGGGTTTAGTTCACCCCTCCACTTT
abundance: few; v_gene: TRBV18; d_gene: TRBD2; j_gene: TRBJ2-3; CDR3aa: CASSPTSGFLLDTQYF; CDR3nt: TGTGCCAGCTCACCCACTAGCGGATTTCTCCTTGATACGCAGTATTTT
abundance: NA; v_gene: TRBV10-2; d_gene: NA; j_gene: TRBJ2-1; CDR3aa: CASSEGGEQFF; CDR3nt: TGCGCCAGCAGTGAAGGGGGTGAGCAGTTCTTC
abundance: NA; v_gene: TRBV5-5; d_gene: NA; j_gene: TRBJ1-2; CDR3aa: CASSLVQASGYGYTF; CDR3nt: TGTGCCAGCAGCTTGGTCCAGGCCTCAGGCTATGGCTACACCTTC
abundance: many; v_gene: TRBV6-6; d_gene: NA; j_gene: TRBJ1-1; CDR3aa: CASTNGGGTEAFF; CDR3nt: TGTGCCAGCACCAACGGGGGGGGGACTGAAGCTTTCTTT
abundance: few; v_gene: TRBV12-3/TRBV12-4; d_gene: NA; j_gene: TRBJ2-5; CDR3aa: CASRFRGRTQETQYF; CDR3nt: TGTGCCAGCAGGTTTAGGGGTAGAACCCAAGAGACCCAGTACTTC
abundance: few; v_gene: TRBV7-3; d_gene: TRBD2; j_gene: TRBJ2-1; CDR3aa: CASSQNGGSHNEQFF; CDR3nt: TGTGCCAGCAGCCAAAACGGGGGGTCCCACAATGAGCAGTTCTTC
abundance: NA; v_gene: TRBV20-1; d_gene: NA; j_gene: TRBJ1-1; CDR3aa: CSASRDMGTEAFF; CDR3nt: TGCAGTGCTAGCCGGGATATGGGCACTGAAGCTTTCTTT
abundance: NA; v_gene: TRBV12-3/TRBV12-4; d_gene: TRBD2; j_gene: TRBJ2-7; CDR3aa: CASSPSGTTYEQYF; CDR3nt: TGTGCCAGCAGTCCTAGCGGTACTACCTACGAGCAGTACTTC
abundance: NA; v_gene: TRBV7-9; d_gene: NA; j_gene: TRBJ2-2; CDR3aa: CASSSPTGELFF; CDR3nt: TGTGCCAGCAGCTCCCCCACCGGGGAGCTGTTTTTT
abundance: many; v_gene: TRBV18; d_gene: NA; j_gene: TRBJ1-5; CDR3aa: CASSPPGSSNQPQHF; CDR3nt: TGTGCCAGCTCACCACCGGGCAGTAGCAATCAGCCCCAGCATTTT
abundance: few; v_gene: TRBV5-1; d_gene: NA; j_gene: TRBJ2-7; CDR3aa: CASSLPDGPYEQYF; CDR3nt: TGCGCCAGCAGCCTACCGGACGGACCCTACGAGCAGTACTTC
abundance: NA; v_gene: TRBV30; d_gene: NA; j_gene: TRBJ2-2; CDR3aa: CAWTGVATGELFF; CDR3nt: TGTGCCTGGACAGGGGTGGCCACCGGGGAGCTGTTTTTT
abundance: many; v_gene: TRBV6-6; d_gene: NA; j_gene: TRBJ2-5; CDR3aa: CASTPMARQETQYF; CDR3nt: TGTGCCAGCACCCCTATGGCCCGCCAAGAGACCCAGTACTTC
abundance: many; v_gene: TRBV7-8; d_gene: NA; j_gene: TRBJ1-6; CDR3aa: CASSLNGFSPLHF; CDR3nt: TGTGCCAGCAGCTTAAACGGCTTTTCACCCCTCCACTTT
abundance: few; v_gene: TRBV12-3/TRBV12-4; d_gene: TRBD1; j_gene: TRBJ1-2; CDR3aa: CASRGQGAGGYTF; CDR3nt: TGTGCCAGCAGGGGACAGGGGGCTGGTGGCTACACCTTC
abundance: many; v_gene: TRBV7-9; d_gene: TRBD2; j_gene: TRBJ2-3; CDR3aa: CASSPVAGADTQYF; CDR3nt: TGTGCCAGCAGTCCTGTAGCGGGGGCGGATACGCAGTATTTT
abundance: many; v_gene: TRBV27; d_gene: NA; j_gene: TRBJ1-5; CDR3aa: CASSLGGGNQPQHF; CDR3nt: TGTGCCAGCAGTTTAGGCGGGGGCAATCAGCCCCAGCATTTT
abundance: few; v_gene: TRBV11-2; d_gene: TRBD1; j_gene: TRBJ2-7; CDR3aa: CASSAGQGPYEQYF; CDR3nt: TGTGCCAGCAGCGCAGGACAGGGCCCCTACGAGCAGTACTTC
abundance: many; v_gene: TRBV7-2; d_gene: NA; j_gene: TRBJ1-1; CDR3aa: CASSLERNTEAFF; CDR3nt: TGCGCCAGCAGCCTCGAGAGAAACACTGAAGCTTTCTTT
abundance: many; v_gene: TRBV6-4; d_gene: TRBD2; j_gene: TRBJ2-1; CDR3aa: CASSDALAGVGEQFF; CDR3nt: TGTGCCAGCAGTGACGCACTAGCGGGAGTCGGTGAGCAGTTCTTC
abundance: NA; v_gene: TRBV2; d_gene: TRBD2; j_gene: TRBJ2-3; CDR3aa: CASSEAGLAATQYF; CDR3nt: TGTGCCAGCAGTGAAGCGGGACTAGCCGCTACGCAGTATTTT
abundance: NA; v_gene: TRBV11-3; d_gene: TRBD2; j_gene: TRBJ2-5; CDR3aa: CASSLGASGSQETQYF; CDR3nt: TGTGCCAGCAGCTTAGGGGCTAGCGGCTCCCAAGAGACCCAGTACTTC
abundance: few; v_gene: TRBV6-1; d_gene: NA; j_gene: TRBJ2-5; CDR3aa: CASSEATRYSQYF; CDR3nt: TGTGCCAGCAGTGAAGCGACCCGTTATTCCCAGTACTTC
abundance: NA; v_gene: TRBV4-1; d_gene: NA; j_gene: TRBJ2-2; CDR3aa: CASSQRDRYSTGELFF; CDR3nt: TGCGCCAGCAGCCAACGCGACCGCTACAGTACCGGGGAGCTGTTTTTT
abundance: few; v_gene: TRBV12-3/TRBV12-4; d_gene: NA; j_gene: TRBJ2-7; CDR3aa: CASSVGTTGAYEQYF; CDR3nt: TGTGCCAGCAGCGTCGGGACCACGGGGGCCTACGAGCAGTACTTC
abundance: few; v_gene: TRBV20-1; d_gene: TRBD1; j_gene: TRBJ1-2; CDR3aa: CSARDPGQSYGYTF; CDR3nt: TGCAGTGCTAGAGATCCGGGACAGAGCTATGGCTACACCTTC
abundance: few; v_gene: TRBV27; d_gene: TRBD1; j_gene: TRBJ2-2; CDR3aa: CATRTGASTGELFF; CDR3nt: TGTGCCACCAGAACAGGGGCGAGCACCGGGGAGCTGTTTTTT
abundance: few; v_gene: TRBV7-2; d_gene: TRBD2; j_gene: TRBJ2-3; CDR3aa: CASSLVTSGTDTQYF; CDR3nt: TGTGCCAGCAGCTTAGTGACTAGCGGCACAGATACGCAGTATTTT
abundance: few; v_gene: TRBV7-2; d_gene: NA; j_gene: TRBJ2-3; CDR3aa: CASSRRDSYTDTQYF; CDR3nt: TGTGCCAGCAGTCGCCGGGACTCGTACACAGATACGCAGTATTTT
abundance: few; v_gene: TRBV5-1; d_gene: TRBD1; j_gene: TRBJ1-1; CDR3aa: CASSYAGTENTEAFF; CDR3nt: TGCGCCAGCAGCTACGCCGGGACAGAGAACACTGAAGCTTTCTTT
abundance: NA; v_gene: TRBV6-5; d_gene: TRBD1; j_gene: TRBJ2-1; CDR3aa: CASSLRQGDNEQFF; CDR3nt: TGTGCCAGCAGTCTCCGACAGGGAGACAATGAGCAGTTCTTC
abundance: few; v_gene: TRBV11-3; d_gene: NA; j_gene: TRBJ2-1; CDR3aa: CASTTRLETEQFF; CDR3nt: TGTGCCAGCACCACTCGTTTAGAAACCGAGCAGTTCTTC
abundance: NA; v_gene: TRBV30; d_gene: TRBD1; j_gene: TRBJ1-4; CDR3aa: CAWLAGTGNEKLFF; CDR3nt: TGTGCCTGGCTGGCCGGGACAGGGAATGAAAAACTGTTTTTT
abundance: many; v_gene: TRBV7-2; d_gene: NA; j_gene: TRBJ2-7; CDR3aa: CASSSRVGASEQYF; CDR3nt: TGTGCCAGCAGCTCCCGGGTGGGGGCCTCCGAGCAGTACTTC
abundance: NA; v_gene: TRBV3-1; d_gene: NA; j_gene: TRBJ2-7; CDR3aa: CASSQGTNSPWGPKYEQYF; CDR3nt: TGTGCCAGCAGCCAGGGGACTAACTCGCCATGGGGGCCAAAATACGAGCAGTACTTC
abundance: NA; v_gene: TRBV10-1; d_gene: NA; j_gene: TRBJ2-3; CDR3aa: CASSESGRLADTQYF; CDR3nt: TGCGCCAGCAGTGAGTCCGGCAGGTTGGCAGATACGCAGTATTTT
abundance: NA; v_gene: TRBV19; d_gene: TRBD1; j_gene: TRBJ1-5; CDR3aa: CASSIAGGQGTQPQHF; CDR3nt: TGTGCCAGTAGTATAGCAGGGGGACAGGGGACACAGCCCCAGCATTTT
abundance: few; v_gene: TRBV14; d_gene: NA; j_gene: TRBJ2-5; CDR3aa: CASSRPRETQYF; CDR3nt: TGTGCCAGCAGCCGTCCTCGGGAGACCCAGTACTTC
abundance: NA; v_gene: TRBV4-3; d_gene: NA; j_gene: TRBJ2-1; CDR3aa: CASSQVLLGSYNEQFF; CDR3nt: TGCGCCAGCAGCCAAGTACTCTTGGGCTCCTACAATGAGCAGTTCTTC
abundance: few; v_gene: TRBV6-1; d_gene: NA; j_gene: TRBJ1-2; CDR3aa: CASSRDTWPSGYTF; CDR3nt: TGTGCCAGCAGTAGGGACACCTGGCCTTCCGGCTACACCTTC
abundance: many; v_gene: TRBV7-8; d_gene: NA; j_gene: TRBJ2-7; CDR3aa: CASSLGDYEQYF; CDR3nt: TGTGCCAGCAGCTTGGGAGACTACGAGCAGTACTTC
abundance: NA; v_gene: TRBV5-6; d_gene: NA; j_gene: TRBJ1-3; CDR3aa: CASTWELMGNTIYF; CDR3nt: TGTGCCAGCACTTGGGAATTGATGGGAAACACCATATATTTT
abundance: many; v_gene: TRBV3-1; d_gene: NA; j_gene: TRBJ2-7; CDR3aa: CASSNRYEQYF; CDR3nt: TGTGCCAGCAGCAACCGGTACGAGCAGTACTTC
abundance: NA; v_gene: TRBV11-3; d_gene: TRBD2; j_gene: TRBJ2-1; CDR3aa: CASSLDHSGGPGNEQFF; CDR3nt: TGTGCCAGCAGCTTAGACCACAGCGGGGGGCCAGGCAATGAGCAGTTCTTC
abundance: many; v_gene: TRBV6-2/TRBV6-3; d_gene: NA; j_gene: TRBJ2-7; CDR3aa: CASSYSFSSHEEQYF; CDR3nt: TGTGCCAGCAGTTACTCCTTTTCTTCTCATGAGGAGCAGTACTTC
abundance: few; v_gene: TRBV6-5; d_gene: NA; j_gene: TRBJ1-4; CDR3aa: CGVRGGNEKLFF; CDR3nt: TGTGGCGTACGTGGGGGGAATGAAAAACTGTTTTTT